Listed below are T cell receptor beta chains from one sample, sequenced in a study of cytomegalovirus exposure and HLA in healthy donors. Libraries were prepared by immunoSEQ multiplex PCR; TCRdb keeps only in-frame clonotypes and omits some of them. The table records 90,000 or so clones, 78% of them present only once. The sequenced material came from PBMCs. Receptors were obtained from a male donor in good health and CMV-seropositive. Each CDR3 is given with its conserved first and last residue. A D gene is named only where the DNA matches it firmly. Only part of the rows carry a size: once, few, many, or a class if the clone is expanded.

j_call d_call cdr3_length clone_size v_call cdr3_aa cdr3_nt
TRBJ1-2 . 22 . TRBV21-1 CASSGHLIPAGTYHSACYGYTF TGTGCCAGCAGCGGGCACCTAATCCCCGCCGGGACATATCATTCAGCGTGCTATGGCTACACCTTC
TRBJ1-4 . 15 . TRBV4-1 CASSGTGTRGEKLFF TGCGCCAGCAGCGGAACCGGGACTCGAGGTGAAAAACTGTTTTTT
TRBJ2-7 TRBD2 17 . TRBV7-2 CASSLRGTSGSSYEQYF TGTGCCAGCAGCCTGAGAGGGACTAGCGGGAGCTCCTACGAGCAGTACTTC
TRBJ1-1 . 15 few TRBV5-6 CASSFSVRGYVEAFF TGTGCCAGCAGCTTCTCGGTCAGGGGTTATGTTGAAGCTTTCTTT
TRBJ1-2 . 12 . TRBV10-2 CASSWEVNGYTF TGCGCCAGCAGTTGGGAGGTCAATGGCTACACCTTC
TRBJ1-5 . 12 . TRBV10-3 CAISEPNQPQHF TGTGCCATCAGTGAGCCGAATCAGCCCCAGCATTTT
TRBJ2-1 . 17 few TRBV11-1 CASSRLHSGNSYNEQFF TGTGCCAGCAGCAGACTCCATAGCGGTAACTCCTACAATGAGCAGTTCTTC
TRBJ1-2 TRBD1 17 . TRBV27 CASSPGTGAGSRYGYTF TGTGCCAGCAGTCCGGGGACAGGGGCTGGGAGTAGGTATGGCTACACCTTC
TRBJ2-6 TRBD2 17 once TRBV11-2 CASSTAGGGSGANVLTF TGTGCCAGCAGCACAGCGGGAGGGGGCTCTGGGGCCAACGTCCTGACTTTC
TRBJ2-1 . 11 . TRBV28 CASSQYNEQFF TGTGCCAGCAGTCAATACAATGAGCAGTTCTTC
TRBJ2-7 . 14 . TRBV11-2 CASSSDTRSYEQYF TGTGCCAGCAGCTCCGATACTAGGTCCTACGAGCAGTACTTC
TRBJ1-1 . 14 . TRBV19 CASSKGQLNTEAFF TGTGCCAGTAGTAAGGGACAATTGAACACTGAAGCTTTCTTT
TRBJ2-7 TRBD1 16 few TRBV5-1 CASSRTAGTGSYEQYF TGCGCCAGCAGCAGAACCGCCGGGACAGGGTCCTACGAGCAGTACTTC
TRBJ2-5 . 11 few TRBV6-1 CASVFGETQYF TGTGCCAGCGTCTTCGGGGAGACCCAGTACTTC
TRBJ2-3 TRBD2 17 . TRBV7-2 CASSLALAGGWTDTQYF TGTGCCAGCAGCTTAGCCCTAGCGGGAGGGTGGACAGATACGCAGTATTTT
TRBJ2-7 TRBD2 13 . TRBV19 CASSIGSGSEQYF TGTGCCAGTAGTATTGGAAGCGGGAGCGAGCAGTACTTC
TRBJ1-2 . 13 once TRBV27 CASSPTGVYGYTF TGTGCCAGCAGCCCCACAGGAGTCTATGGCTACACCTTC
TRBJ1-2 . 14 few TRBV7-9 CASSLGQGKYGYTF TGTGCCAGCAGCTTAGGCCAGGGGAAGTATGGCTACACCTTC
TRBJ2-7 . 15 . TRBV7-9 CASSGIQERPYEQYF TGTGCCAGCAGCGGAATACAGGAACGCCCCTACGAGCAGTACTTC
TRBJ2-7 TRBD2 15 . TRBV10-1 CASSESSAGGFEQYF TGCGCCAGCAGTGAGTCGTCAGCGGGAGGGTTCGAGCAGTACTTC
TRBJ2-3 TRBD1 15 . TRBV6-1 CASSVLGQATDTQYF TGTGCCAGCAGTGTTCTTGGACAGGCCACAGATACGCAGTATTTT
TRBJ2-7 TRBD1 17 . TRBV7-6 CASSSDPQGAQIHEQYF TGTGCCAGCAGCTCAGACCCACAGGGGGCACAAATTCACGAGCAGTACTTC
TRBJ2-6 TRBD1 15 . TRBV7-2 CASGTGGAGANVLTF TGTGCCAGCGGGACAGGGGGCGCCGGGGCCAACGTCCTGACTTTC